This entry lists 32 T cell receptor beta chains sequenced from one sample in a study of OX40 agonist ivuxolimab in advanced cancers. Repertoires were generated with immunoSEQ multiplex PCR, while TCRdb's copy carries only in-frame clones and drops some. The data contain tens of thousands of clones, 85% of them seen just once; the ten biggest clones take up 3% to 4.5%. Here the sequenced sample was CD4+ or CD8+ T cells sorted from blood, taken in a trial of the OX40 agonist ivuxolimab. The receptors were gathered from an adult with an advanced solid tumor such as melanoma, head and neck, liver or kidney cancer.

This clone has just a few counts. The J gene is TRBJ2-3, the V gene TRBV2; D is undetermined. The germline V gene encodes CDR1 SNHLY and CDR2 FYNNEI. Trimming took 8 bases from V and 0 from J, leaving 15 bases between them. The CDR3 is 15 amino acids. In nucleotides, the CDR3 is TGTGCCAGCCAAAGGAACAAAGCCAGCACAGATACGCAGTATTTT. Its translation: CASQRNKASTDTQYF.

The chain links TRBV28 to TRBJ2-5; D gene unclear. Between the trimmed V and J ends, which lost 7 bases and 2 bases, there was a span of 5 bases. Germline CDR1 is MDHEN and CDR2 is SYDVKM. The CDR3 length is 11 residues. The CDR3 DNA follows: TGTGCCAGCAAATTACAAGAGACCCAGTACTTC. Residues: CASKLQETQYF.

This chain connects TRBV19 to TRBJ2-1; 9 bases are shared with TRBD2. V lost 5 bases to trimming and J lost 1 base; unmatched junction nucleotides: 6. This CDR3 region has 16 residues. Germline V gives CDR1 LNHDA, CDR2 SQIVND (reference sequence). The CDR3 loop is CASSSRAGGSYNEQFF. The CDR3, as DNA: TGTGCCAGTAGTTCCAGAGCGGGAGGATCCTACAATGAGCAGTTCTTC.

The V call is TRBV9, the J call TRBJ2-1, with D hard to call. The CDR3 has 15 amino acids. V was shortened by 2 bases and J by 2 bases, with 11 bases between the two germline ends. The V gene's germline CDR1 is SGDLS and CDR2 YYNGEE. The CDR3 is CASSVGRATYNEQFF. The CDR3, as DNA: TGTGCCAGCAGCGTCGGTCGGGCTACCTACAATGAGCAGTTCTTC.

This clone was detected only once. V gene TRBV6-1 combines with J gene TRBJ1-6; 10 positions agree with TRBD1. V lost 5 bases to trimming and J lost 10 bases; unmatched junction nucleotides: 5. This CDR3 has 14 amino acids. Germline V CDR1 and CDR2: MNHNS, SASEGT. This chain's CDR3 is CASSPDRGLSPLHF. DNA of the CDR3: TGTGCCAGCAGTCCAGACAGGGGGCTCTCACCCCTCCACTTT.

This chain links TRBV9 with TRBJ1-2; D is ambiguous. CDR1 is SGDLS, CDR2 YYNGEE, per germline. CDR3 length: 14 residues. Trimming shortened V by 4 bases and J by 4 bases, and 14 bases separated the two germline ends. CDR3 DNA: TGTGCCAGCAGCCCCGAGGGAGGATTCTATGGCTACACCTTC. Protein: CASSPEGGFYGYTF. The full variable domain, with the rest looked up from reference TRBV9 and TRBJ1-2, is DSGVTQTPKHLITATGQRVTLRCSPRSGDLSVYWYQQSLDQGLQFLIQYYNGEERAKGNILERFSAQQFPDLHSELNLSSLELGDSALYFCASSPEGGFYGYTFGSGTRLTVV.

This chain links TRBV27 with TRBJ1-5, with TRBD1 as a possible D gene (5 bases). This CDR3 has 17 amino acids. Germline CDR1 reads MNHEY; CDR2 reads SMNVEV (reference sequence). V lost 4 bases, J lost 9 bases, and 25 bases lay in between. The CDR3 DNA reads TGTGCCAGCAGTTGCTCAACCGGGACCCCAACCTGTGGGCCCCAGCATTTT. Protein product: CASSCSTGTPTCGPQHF.

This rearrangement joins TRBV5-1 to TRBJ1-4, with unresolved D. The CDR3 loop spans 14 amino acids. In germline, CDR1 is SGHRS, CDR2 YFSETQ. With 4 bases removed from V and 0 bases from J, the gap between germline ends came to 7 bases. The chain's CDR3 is CASSPYATNEKLFF. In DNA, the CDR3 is TGCGCCAGCAGCCCATATGCAACTAATGAAAAACTGTTTTTT.

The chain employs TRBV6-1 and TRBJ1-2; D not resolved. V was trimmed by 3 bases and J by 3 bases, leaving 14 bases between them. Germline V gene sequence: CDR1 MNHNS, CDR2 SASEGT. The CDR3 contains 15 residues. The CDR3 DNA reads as TGTGCCAGCAGTGATATCGGTGTCAGTGACTATGGCTACACCTTC. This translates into CASSDIGVSDYGYTF.

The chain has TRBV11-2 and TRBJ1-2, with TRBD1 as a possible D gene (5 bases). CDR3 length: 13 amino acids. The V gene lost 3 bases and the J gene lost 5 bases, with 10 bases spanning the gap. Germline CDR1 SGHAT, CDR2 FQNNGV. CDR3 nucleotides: TGTGCCAGCAGCTTGGGGCTACAATATGGCTACACCTTC. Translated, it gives CASSLGLQYGYTF.

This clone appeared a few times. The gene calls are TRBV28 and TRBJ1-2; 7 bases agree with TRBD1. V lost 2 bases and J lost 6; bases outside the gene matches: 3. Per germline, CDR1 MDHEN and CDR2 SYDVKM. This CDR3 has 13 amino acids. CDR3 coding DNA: TGTGCCAGCAGTTTAGGGACAGATAATGGCTACACCTTC. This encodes CASSLGTDNGYTF.

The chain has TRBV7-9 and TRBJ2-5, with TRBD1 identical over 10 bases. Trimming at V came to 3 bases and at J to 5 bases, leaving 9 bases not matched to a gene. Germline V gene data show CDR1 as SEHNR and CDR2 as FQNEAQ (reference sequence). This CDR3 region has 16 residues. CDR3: CASSFTGTGVLETQYF. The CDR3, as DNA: TGTGCCAGCAGCTTTACCGGGACAGGGGTTTTGGAGACCCAGTACTTC.

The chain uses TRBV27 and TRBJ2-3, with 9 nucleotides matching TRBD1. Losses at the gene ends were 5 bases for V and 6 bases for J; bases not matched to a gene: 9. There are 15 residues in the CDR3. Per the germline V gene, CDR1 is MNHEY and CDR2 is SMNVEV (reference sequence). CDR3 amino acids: CASSAPGTGSDTQYF. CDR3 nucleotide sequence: TGTGCCAGCAGTGCCCCCGGGACAGGGTCGGATACGCAGTATTTT.

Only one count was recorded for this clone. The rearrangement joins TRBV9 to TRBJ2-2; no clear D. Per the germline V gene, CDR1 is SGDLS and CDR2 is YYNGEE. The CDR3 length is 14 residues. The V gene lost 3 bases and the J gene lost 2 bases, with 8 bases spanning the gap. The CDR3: CASSGLRNTGELFF. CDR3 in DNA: TGTGCCAGCAGCGGCCTGAGAAACACCGGGGAGCTGTTTTTT.

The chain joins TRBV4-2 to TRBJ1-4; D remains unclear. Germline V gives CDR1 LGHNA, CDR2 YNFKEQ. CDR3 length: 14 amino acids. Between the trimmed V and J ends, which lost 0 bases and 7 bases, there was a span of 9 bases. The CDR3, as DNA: TGTGCCAGCAGCCAAGATGAGGGCCCTGAAAAACTGTTTTTT. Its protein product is CASSQDEGPEKLFF.

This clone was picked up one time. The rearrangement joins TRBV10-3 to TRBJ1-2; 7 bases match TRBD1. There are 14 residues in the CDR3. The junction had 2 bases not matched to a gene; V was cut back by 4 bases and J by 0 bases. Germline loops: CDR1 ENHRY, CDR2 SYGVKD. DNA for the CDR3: TGTGCCATCAGTGGGGACAGCTCTAACTATGGCTACACCTTC. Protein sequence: CAISGDSSNYGYTF.

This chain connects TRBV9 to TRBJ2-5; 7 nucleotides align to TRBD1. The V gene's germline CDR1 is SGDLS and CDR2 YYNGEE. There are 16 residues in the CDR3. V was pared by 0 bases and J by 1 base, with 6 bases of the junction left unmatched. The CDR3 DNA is TGTGCCAGCAGCGTAGGGGGACAGACCGGCCAAGAGACCCAGTACTTC. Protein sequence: CASSVGGQTGQETQYF.

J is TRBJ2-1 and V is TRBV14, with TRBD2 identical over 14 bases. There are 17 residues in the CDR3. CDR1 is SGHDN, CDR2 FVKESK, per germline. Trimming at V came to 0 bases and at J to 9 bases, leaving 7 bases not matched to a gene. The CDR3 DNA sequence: TGTGCCAGCAGCCAAGATGGGACTAGCGGGAGATGGGGTGAGCAGTTCTTC. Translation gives CASSQDGTSGRWGEQFF.

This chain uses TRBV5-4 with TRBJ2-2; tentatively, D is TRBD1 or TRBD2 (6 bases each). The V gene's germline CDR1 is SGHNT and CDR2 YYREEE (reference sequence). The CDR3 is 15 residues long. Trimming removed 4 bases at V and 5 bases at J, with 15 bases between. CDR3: CASSRAGGGTGELFF. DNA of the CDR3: TGTGCCAGCAGCAGGGCCGGGGGCGGGACCGGGGAGCTGTTTTTT.

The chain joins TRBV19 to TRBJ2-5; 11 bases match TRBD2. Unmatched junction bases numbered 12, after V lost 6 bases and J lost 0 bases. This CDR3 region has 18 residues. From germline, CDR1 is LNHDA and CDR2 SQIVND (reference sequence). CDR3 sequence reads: CASSLRSGTSGNQETQYF. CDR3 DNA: TGTGCCAGTAGCCTAAGGTCGGGGACTAGCGGCAACCAAGAGACCCAGTACTTC.

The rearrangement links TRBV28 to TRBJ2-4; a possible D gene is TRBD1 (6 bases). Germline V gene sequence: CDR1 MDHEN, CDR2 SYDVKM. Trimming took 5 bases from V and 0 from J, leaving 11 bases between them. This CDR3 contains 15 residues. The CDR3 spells CASSAGQLAKNIQYF. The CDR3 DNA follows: TGTGCCAGCAGTGCCGGACAGTTAGCCAAAAACATTCAGTACTTC.

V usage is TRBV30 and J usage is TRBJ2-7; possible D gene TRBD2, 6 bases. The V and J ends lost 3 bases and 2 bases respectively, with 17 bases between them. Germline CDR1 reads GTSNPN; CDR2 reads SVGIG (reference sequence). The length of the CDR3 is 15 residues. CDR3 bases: TGTGCCTGGAGGGGGGGTAGGGGCCCTACCTACGAGCAGTACTTC. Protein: CAWRGGRGPTYEQYF. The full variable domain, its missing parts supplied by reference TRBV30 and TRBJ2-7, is SQTIHQWPATLVQPVGSPLSLECTVEGTSNPNLYWYRQAAGRGLQLLFYSVGIGQISSEVPQNLSASRPQDRQFILSSKKLLLSDSGFYLCAWRGGRGPTYEQYFGPGTRLTVT.

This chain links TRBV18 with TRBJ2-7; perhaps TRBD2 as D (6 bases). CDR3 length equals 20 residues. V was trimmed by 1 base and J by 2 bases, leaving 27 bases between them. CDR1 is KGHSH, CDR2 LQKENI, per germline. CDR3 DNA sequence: TGTGCCAGCTCACCACTGGCCGGCCTAGCGTATCACGGTACCCCCTACGAGCAGTACTTC. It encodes CASSPLAGLAYHGTPYEQYF.

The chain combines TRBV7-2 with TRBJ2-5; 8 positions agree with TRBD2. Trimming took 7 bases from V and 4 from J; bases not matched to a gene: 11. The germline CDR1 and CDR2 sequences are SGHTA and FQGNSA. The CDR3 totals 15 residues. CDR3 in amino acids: CASTQRKAGAETQYF. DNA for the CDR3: TGTGCCAGCACCCAAAGAAAAGCGGGGGCAGAGACCCAGTACTTC.

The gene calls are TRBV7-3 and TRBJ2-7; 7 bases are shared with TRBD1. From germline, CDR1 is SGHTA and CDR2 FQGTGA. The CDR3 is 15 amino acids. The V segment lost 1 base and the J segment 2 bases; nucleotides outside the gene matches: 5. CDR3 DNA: TGTGCCAGCAGCTTAAGTCAGGGGGACACCTACGAGCAGTACTTC. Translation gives CASSLSQGDTYEQYF.

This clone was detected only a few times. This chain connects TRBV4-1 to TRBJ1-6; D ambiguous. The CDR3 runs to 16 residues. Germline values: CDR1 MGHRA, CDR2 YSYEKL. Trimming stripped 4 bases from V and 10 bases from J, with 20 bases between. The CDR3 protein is CASSPDTMMFGSPLHF. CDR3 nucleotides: TGCGCCAGCAGCCCCGACACGATGATGTTTGGGTCACCCCTCCACTTT.

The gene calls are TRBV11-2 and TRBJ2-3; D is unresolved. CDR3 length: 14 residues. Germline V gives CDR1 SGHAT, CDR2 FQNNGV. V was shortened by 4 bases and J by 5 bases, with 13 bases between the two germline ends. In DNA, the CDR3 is TGTGCCAGCAGCTCCCGTCACGACGGAGATACGCAGTATTTT. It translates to CASSSRHDGDTQYF.

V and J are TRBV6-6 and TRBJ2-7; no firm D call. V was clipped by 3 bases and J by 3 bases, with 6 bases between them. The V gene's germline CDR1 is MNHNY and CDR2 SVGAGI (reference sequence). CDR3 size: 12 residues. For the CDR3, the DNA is TGTGCCAGCAGTTATGGGTACTACGAGCAGTACTTC. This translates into CASSYGYYEQYF.

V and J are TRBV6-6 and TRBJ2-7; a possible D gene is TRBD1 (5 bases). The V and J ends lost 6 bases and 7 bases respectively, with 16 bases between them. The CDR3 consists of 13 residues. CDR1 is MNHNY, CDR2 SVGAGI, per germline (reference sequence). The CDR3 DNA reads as TGTGCCAGCAGGTCACAGGTATCTAAAGAGCAGTACTTC. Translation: CASRSQVSKEQYF.

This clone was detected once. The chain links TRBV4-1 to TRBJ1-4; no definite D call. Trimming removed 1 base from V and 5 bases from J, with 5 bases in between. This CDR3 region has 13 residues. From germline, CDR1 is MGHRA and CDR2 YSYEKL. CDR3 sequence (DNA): TGCGCCAGCAGCCAAGTCTCAAATGAAAAACTGTTTTTT. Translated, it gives CASSQVSNEKLFF.

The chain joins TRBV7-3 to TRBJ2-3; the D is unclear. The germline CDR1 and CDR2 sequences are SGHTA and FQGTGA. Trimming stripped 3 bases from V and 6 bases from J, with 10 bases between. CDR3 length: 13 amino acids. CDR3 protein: CASSFGSADTQYF. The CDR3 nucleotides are TGTGCCAGCAGCTTCGGATCTGCCGATACGCAGTATTTT. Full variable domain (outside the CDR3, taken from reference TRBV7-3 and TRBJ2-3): GAGVSQTPSNKVTEKGKYVELRCDPISGHTALYWYRQSLGQGPEFLIYFQGTGAADDSGLPNDRFFAVRPEGSVSTLKIQRTERGDSAVYLCASSFGSADTQYFGPGTRLTVL.

The CDR3 loop is CASSLSGAYNEQFF. The CDR3 DNA reads as TGTGCCAGCAGCTTAAGCGGGGCCTACAATGAGCAGTTCTTC. The chain combines TRBV5-5 with TRBJ2-1, with TRBD2 matching over 7 bases. J lost 2 bases, V lost 2 bases, and 1 base had no gene match. This CDR3 comprises 14 residues. The V gene's germline CDR1 is SGHKS and CDR2 YYEKEE (reference sequence).